This TCR beta chain was recovered during a study of PD-1 blockade in classical Hodgkin lymphoma. The table came from immunoSEQ multiplex PCR; TCRdb's copy has only in-frame clones and leaves some out. This sample has roughly 10,000 clones, with 85% to 90% found just once. Sample time point: newly diagnosed, previously untreated cHL patient sample. The study isolated CD8+ T cells from thawed PBMCs by magnetic negative selection. Peripheral samples used as comparators were newly diagnosed, untreated classical Hodgkin lymphoma PBMCs. With 3 bases removed from V and 4 bases from J, the gap between germline ends came to 14 bases. The CDR3 is 15 amino acids. From germline, CDR1 is SGDLS and CDR2 YYNGEE.

The sample consisted of CD8+ T cells from blood. This clonotype was sampled from a human donor with classical Hodgkin lymphoma. The rearrangement uses TRBV9 and TRBJ1-5; tentative D call: TRBD1 (5 bases). The CDR3 region is CASSASGANNQPQHF. The CDR3 DNA sequence: TGTGCCAGCAGCGCCTCCGGGGCAAATAATCAGCCCCAGCATTTT. The complete variable domain, with remaining parts taken from reference TRBV9 and TRBJ1-5, reads DSGVTQTPKHLITATGQRVTLRCSPRSGDLSVYWYQQSLDQGLQFLIQYYNGEERAKGNILERFSAQQFPDLHSELNLSSLELGDSALYFCASSASGANNQPQHFGDGTRLSIL.